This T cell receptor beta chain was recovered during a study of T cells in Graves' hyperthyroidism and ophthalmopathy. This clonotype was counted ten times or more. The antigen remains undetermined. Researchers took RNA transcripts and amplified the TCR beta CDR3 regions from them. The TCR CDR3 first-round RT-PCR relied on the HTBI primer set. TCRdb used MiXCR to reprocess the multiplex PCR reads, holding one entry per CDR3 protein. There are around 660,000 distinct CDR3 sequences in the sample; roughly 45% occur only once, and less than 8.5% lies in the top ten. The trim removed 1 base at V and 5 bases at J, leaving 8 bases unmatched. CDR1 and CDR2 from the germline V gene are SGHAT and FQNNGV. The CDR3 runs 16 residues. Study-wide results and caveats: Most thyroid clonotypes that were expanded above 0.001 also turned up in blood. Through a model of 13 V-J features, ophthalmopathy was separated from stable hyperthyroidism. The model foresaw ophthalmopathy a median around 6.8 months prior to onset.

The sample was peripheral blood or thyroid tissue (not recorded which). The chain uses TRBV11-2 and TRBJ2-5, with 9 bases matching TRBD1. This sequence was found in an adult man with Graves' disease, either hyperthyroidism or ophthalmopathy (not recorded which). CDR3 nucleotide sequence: TGTGCCAGCAGCTTAGGGACAGGGGTTCGTTTTGAGACCCAGTACTTC. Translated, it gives CASSLGTGVRFETQYF.